Sequencing of this T cell receptor beta chain was carried out in a study of cytomegalovirus exposure and HLA in healthy donors. As to this clone: Its antigen is not known.

V gave up 4 bases and J gave up 4 bases, with 14 bases separating them. Germline lookup yields CDR1 SGHVS and CDR2 FNYEAQ. The CDR3 has 14 residues. Study findings and constraints: In a later analysis, HLA-C alleles had the fewest associated TCRs, DRB1 alleles the most.

Use of 60 Vbeta and 13 Jbeta primers characterized the PCR. Clones were read by immunoSEQ multiplex PCR, and TCRdb kept only the in-frame ones, dropping some. The sample has 150,000 to 200,000 clones; roughly 72% are singletons. This clonotype was sampled from a woman under 40 in good health and CMV-seropositive. The sample taken for sequencing was PBMCs. V usage is TRBV7-6 and J usage is TRBJ2-7; D perhaps matches TRBD1 (6 bases). This CDR3 is CASSSLGTPYEQYF. DNA for the CDR3: TGTGCCAGCAGCTCACTGGGGACACCGTACGAGCAGTACTTC.